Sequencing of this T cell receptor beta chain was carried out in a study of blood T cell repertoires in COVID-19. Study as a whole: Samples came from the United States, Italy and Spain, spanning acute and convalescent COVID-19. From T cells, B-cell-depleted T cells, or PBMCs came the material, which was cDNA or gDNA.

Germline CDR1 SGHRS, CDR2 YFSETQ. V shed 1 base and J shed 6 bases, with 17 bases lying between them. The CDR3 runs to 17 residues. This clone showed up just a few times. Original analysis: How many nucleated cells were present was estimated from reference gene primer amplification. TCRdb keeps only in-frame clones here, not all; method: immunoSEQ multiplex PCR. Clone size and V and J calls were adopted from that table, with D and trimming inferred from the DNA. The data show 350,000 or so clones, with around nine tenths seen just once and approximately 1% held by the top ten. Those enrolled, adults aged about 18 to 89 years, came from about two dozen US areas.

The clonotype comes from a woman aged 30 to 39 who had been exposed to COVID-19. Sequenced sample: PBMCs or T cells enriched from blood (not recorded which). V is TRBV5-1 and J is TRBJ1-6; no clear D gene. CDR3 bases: TGCGCCAGCAGCTTGATCAGTGGGAGCAGGACTAATTCACCCCTCCACTTT. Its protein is CASSLISGSRTNSPLHF.